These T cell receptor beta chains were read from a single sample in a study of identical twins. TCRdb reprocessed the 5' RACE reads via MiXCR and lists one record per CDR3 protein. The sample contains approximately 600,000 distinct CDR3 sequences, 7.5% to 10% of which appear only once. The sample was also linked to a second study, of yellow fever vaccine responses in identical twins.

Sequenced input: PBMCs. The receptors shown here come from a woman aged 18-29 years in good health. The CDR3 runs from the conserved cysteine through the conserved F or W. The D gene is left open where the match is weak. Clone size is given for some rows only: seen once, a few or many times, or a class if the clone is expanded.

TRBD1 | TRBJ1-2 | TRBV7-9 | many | TGTGCCAGCAGCTTAGAGGGGGCCTATGGCTACACCTTC | CASSLEGAYGYTF
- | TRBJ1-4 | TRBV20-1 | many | TGCAGTGCCCTGGGCTTATCTAATGAAAAACTGTTTTTT | CSALGLSNEKLFF
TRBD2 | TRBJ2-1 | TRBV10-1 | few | TGCGCCAGCAGTGAGTCGAGGCTAGCGGGAGGACTCCCCTACAATGAGCAGTTCTTC | CASSESRLAGGLPYNEQFF
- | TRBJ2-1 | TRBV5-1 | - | TGCGCCAGCAGCTCCCGGGACCCAGGGTACAATGAGCAGTTCTTC | CASSSRDPGYNEQFF
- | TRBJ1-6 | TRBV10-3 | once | TGTGCCATCAGTGAGTCACAGGGAGTAACTCCCCTCCACTTT | CAISESQGVTPLHF
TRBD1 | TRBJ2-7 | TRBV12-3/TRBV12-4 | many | TGTGCCAGCAGGGCGACAGGGGCCTACGAGCAGTACTTC | CASRATGAYEQYF
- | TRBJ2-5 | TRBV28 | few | TGTGCCAGCAGTTCTTCCGGACGGAAAGAGACCCAGTACTTC | CASSSSGRKETQYF
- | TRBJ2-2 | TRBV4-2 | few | TGTGCCAGCAGCCAACGGGGTGGGGAGCTGTTTTTT | CASSQRGGELFF
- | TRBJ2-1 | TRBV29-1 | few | TGCAGCGTTGACGTACAGGGCTCCTACAATGAGCAGTTCTTC | CSVDVQGSYNEQFF
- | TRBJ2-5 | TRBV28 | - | TGTGCCAGCAGTTCCAACCTCCAGGGAAAACAAGAGACCCAGTACTTC | CASSSNLQGKQETQYF
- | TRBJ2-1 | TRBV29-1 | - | TGCAGCACCTACACGGGACACACCTACAATGAGCAGTTCTTC | CSTYTGHTYNEQFF
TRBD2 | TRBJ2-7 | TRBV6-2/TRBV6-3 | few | TGTGCCAGCACCCAAATAGCGGGAGAGAGCTCCTACGAGCAGTACTTC | CASTQIAGESSYEQYF
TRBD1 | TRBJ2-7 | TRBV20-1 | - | TGCAGTGCGGCCCGGGACAGGGGGGTCTTGGAGCAGTACTTC | CSAARDRGVLEQYF
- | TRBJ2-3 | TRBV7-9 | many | TGTGCCAGCAGCTTAGCGATAGATACGCAGTATTTT | CASSLAIDTQYF
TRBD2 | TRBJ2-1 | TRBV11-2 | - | TGTGCCAGCAGCTACCCCGGGACTAGCGGGGTTGGCTCCTACAATGAGCAGTTCTTC | CASSYPGTSGVGSYNEQFF
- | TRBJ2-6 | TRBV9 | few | TGTGCCAGCAGCGTAGGTACGTTGACGTCTGGGGCCAACGTCCTGACTTTC | CASSVGTLTSGANVLTF
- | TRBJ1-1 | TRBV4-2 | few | TGTGCCAGCAGCCAGGTTTTGGGTGAAGCTTTCTTT | CASSQVLGEAFF
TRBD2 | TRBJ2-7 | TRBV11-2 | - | TGTGCCAGCAGCTTTATCCTCGGACCGGACCCCGGGACTAGCTATAACGAGCAGTACTTC | CASSFILGPDPGTSYNEQYF
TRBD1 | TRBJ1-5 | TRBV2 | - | TGTGCCATCAGCCAGGACAGGGATCGGAATCAGCCCCAGCATTTT | CAISQDRDRNQPQHF
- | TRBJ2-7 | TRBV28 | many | TGTGCCAGCAGTTTATCGGGACAAAAGACCTACGAGCAGTACTTC | CASSLSGQKTYEQYF
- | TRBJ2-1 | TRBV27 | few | TGTGCCAGCAGTTCCCGGACGCTCGAGCAGTTCTTC | CASSSRTLEQFF